This T cell receptor beta chain emerged from a study of tumor and adjacent non-tumor tissue in lung cancer. Regarding the study as a whole: Shorter survival was associated with higher TCR diversity in tumors.

TCRbeta libraries were built with three rounds of nested PCR, modified from ARM-PCR. TCRdb re-derived calls from the multiplex PCR reads in MiXCR, one entry per CDR3 protein. The table lists 91,000 or so distinct CDR3 sequences, approximately 70% of them singletons. With 3 bases removed from V and 3 bases from J, the gap between germline ends came to 8 bases. The CDR3 consists of 14 residues. The template was RNA from unsorted bulk tissue. This clonotype was counted only a few times. Antigen specificity is unknown. Just one base apart from a much larger clone, this may be a read error. The V call is TRBV12-3 or TRBV12-4, the J call TRBJ2-2, with D uncertain. Sequenced material: lung tumor tissue. This sequence was found in a man aged 55-75 years with non-small cell lung cancer. Written as DNA, the CDR3 is TGTGCCAGCAGTTTCGGCATGGACACCGGGGAGCTGTTTTTT. It translates to CASSFGMDTGELFF.